The 27 T cell receptor beta chains below all came from one sample that was sequenced in a study of OX40 agonist ivuxolimab in advanced cancers. Data came from immunoSEQ multiplex PCR; TCRdb stores just in-frame clones and leaves some out. Among 50,000 to 75,000 clones listed, more than 80% were seen once. The sample was CD4+ or CD8+ T cells sorted from blood, taken in a trial of the OX40 agonist ivuxolimab. These TCRs come from an adult with an advanced solid tumor such as melanoma, head and neck, liver or kidney cancer.

The J gene is TRBJ1-2, the V gene TRBV19, with a possible D match to TRBD1 (6 bases). The CDR3 totals 12 residues. Deletions cut 8 bases from V and 8 bases from J, with 15 bases between. Per the germline V gene, CDR1 is LNHDA and CDR2 is SQIVND (reference sequence). In DNA, the CDR3 is TGTGCCAGTCAACAGGGCCCTGGGGGCTACACCTTC. This gives the protein CASQQGPGGYTF.

This chain uses TRBV30 with TRBJ2-3; TRBD2 aligns across 7 bases. V lost 5 bases, J lost 3 bases, and 8 bases stayed unmatched. CDR3 length equals 14 residues. Germline V CDR1 and CDR2: GTSNPN, SVGIG (reference sequence). The CDR3 here is CAWGNGAGTDTQYF. CDR3 DNA sequence: TGTGCCTGGGGGAACGGAGCGGGAACAGATACGCAGTATTTT. The entire variable domain, with the rest obtained from reference TRBV30 and TRBJ2-3, is as follows: SQTIHQWPATLVQPVGSPLSLECTVEGTSNPNLYWYRQAAGRGLQLLFYSVGIGQISSEVPQNLSASRPQDRQFILSSKKLLLSDSGFYLCAWGNGAGTDTQYFGPGTRLTVL.

This clone has just one count. V and J are TRBV14 and TRBJ2-7, with TRBD2 matching over 7 bases. Germline-derived CDR1 and CDR2 are SGHDN and FVKESK. The V and J ends lost 0 bases and 11 bases, in that order; junction bases with no gene match: 16. The CDR3 extends over 16 amino acids. CDR3 sequence (DNA): TGTGCCAGCAGCCAAGATATTCGGGCGGGAGCCTCTGAGGAGTACTTC. This codes for CASSQDIRAGASEEYF. Filled out from reference TRBV14 and TRBJ2-7, the complete variable domain reads EAGVTQFPSHSVIEKGQTVTLRCDPISGHDNLYWYRRVMGKEIKFLLHFVKESKQDESGMPNNRFLAERTGGTYSTLKVQPAELEDSGVYFCASSQDIRAGASEEYFGPGTRLTVT.

The chain employs TRBV9 and TRBJ2-7; D assignment may be TRBD1 or TRBD2 (5 bases each). Germline V lookup: CDR1 SGDLS, CDR2 YYNGEE. V shed 1 base and J shed 2 bases, with 13 bases lying between them. The CDR3 totals 15 residues. The CDR3 loop reads CASSVSGAGAYEQYF. The CDR3 nucleotides are TGTGCCAGCAGCGTATCCGGGGCTGGGGCCTACGAGCAGTACTTC.

The chain has TRBV7-9 and TRBJ2-7; no reliable D call. The length of the CDR3 is 16 residues. V dropped 1 base and J dropped 0 bases, with 13 bases sitting between them. Germline CDR1 is SEHNR and CDR2 is FQNEAQ (reference sequence). The CDR3 sequence is CASSLVPGSSSYEQYF. CDR3 nucleotides: TGTGCCAGCAGCTTAGTCCCAGGTTCGAGCTCCTACGAGCAGTACTTC. The variable domain in full, completed from reference TRBV7-9 and TRBJ2-7, reads DTGVSQNPRHKITKRGQNVTFRCDPISEHNRLYWYRQTLGQGPEFLTYFQNEAQLEKSRLLSDRFSAERPKGSFSTLEIQRTEQGDSAMYLCASSLVPGSSSYEQYFGPGTRLTVT.

The chain uses TRBV6-5 and TRBJ2-1; TRBD2 matches at 8 bases. V was pared by 2 bases and J by 8 bases, with 2 bases of the junction left unmatched. Looked up from germline, CDR1 is MNHEY and CDR2 is SVGAGI. The CDR3 has 13 residues. The CDR3 here is CASSYGGLDEQFF. Written as DNA, the CDR3 is TGTGCCAGCAGTTACGGGGGACTAGATGAGCAGTTCTTC.

The CDR3 coding sequence is TGCGCCAGTCAGGCAGGGTCCGTCGGGGAGCTGTTTTTT. Translation: CASQAGSVGELFF. This chain links TRBV5-1 with TRBJ2-2; D may be TRBD1 (5 bases). Germline CDR1 is SGHRS and CDR2 is YFSETQ. The germline V and J ends were trimmed by 8 bases and 7 bases, with 15 bases remaining between them. This CDR3 has 13 residues.

This chain connects TRBV27 to TRBJ2-3, with D perhaps given as TRBD1 or TRBD2 (5 bases each). The germline V gene has CDR1 MNHEY and CDR2 SMNVEV (reference sequence). V lost 5 bases to trimming and J lost 0 bases, with 6 bases between them. This CDR3 is built from 13 residues. The CDR3: CASSGGSTDTQYF. In DNA, the CDR3 is TGTGCCAGCAGTGGGGGAAGCACAGATACGCAGTATTTT.

The chain has TRBV19 and TRBJ2-1; no clear D gene. The CDR3 has 14 residues. The germline V gene has CDR1 LNHDA and CDR2 SQIVND (reference sequence). Between the trimmed V and J ends, which lost 5 bases and 0 bases, there was a span of 8 bases. The CDR3 nucleotides are TGTGCCAGTAGTGTGGGAAGCTCCTACAATGAGCAGTTCTTC. It yields the protein CASSVGSSYNEQFF. Full variable domain (rest looked up from reference TRBV19 and TRBJ2-1): DGGITQSPKYLFRKEGQNVTLSCEQNLNHDAMYWYRQDPGQGLRLIYYSQIVNDFQKGDIAEGYSVSREKKESFPLTVTSAQKNPTAFYLCASSVGSSYNEQFFGPGTRLTVL.

The chain links TRBV30 to TRBJ2-7, with a weak D call TRBD1 (6 bases). This CDR3 region has 13 residues. CDR1 is GTSNPN and CDR2 is SVGIG in the germline V gene (reference sequence). V dropped 4 bases and J dropped 6 bases, with 16 bases sitting between them. The CDR3 reads CAWTLAGVGEQYF. Written as DNA, the CDR3 is TGTGCCTGGACTTTAGCAGGGGTGGGCGAGCAGTACTTC.

The CDR3 coding sequence is TGTGCCAGCAGTGAAGAAAGGACATACCTCAATCAGCCCCAGCATTTT. Translated: CASSEERTYLNQPQHF. The chain has TRBV6-1 and TRBJ1-5, with D maybe TRBD1 (5 bases). Per the germline V gene, CDR1 is MNHNS and CDR2 is SASEGT. The CDR3 covers 16 residues. Trimming left V 1 base short and J 3 bases short, with 13 bases between.

The J gene is TRBJ2-7, the V gene TRBV6-1, with D perhaps TRBD1 (5 bases). Germline-derived CDR1 and CDR2 are MNHNS and SASEGT. Deletions cut 2 bases from V and 2 bases from J, with 7 bases between. The CDR3 length is 13 residues. The chain's CDR3 is CASSETGPYEQYF. The CDR3 bases are TGTGCCAGCAGTGAAACAGGCCCCTACGAGCAGTACTTC.

The V and J genes are TRBV15 and TRBJ1-5; D unclear. V was cut by 4 bases and J by 0 bases, with 10 bases left in between. The CDR3 is made up of 15 amino acids. CDR1 is LNHNV and CDR2 is YYDKDF in the germline V gene (reference sequence). In nucleotides, the CDR3 is TGTGCCACCAGCATCCGGGTATATAGCAATCAGCCCCAGCATTTT. Amino acid sequence: CATSIRVYSNQPQHF. Full variable domain (remainder filled in from reference TRBV15 and TRBJ1-5): DAMVIQNPRYQVTQFGKPVTLSCSQTLNHNVMYWYQQKSSQAPKLLFHYYDKDFNNEADTPDNFQSRRPNTSFCFLDIRSPGLGDTAMYLCATSIRVYSNQPQHFGDGTRLSIL.

The CDR3 DNA follows: TGTGCCTGGAGTTGGGACAGGGGGTACAATGAGCAGTTCTTC. Amino acid sequence: CAWSWDRGYNEQFF. This chain uses TRBV30 with TRBJ2-1, with 11 bases fitting TRBD1. Germline lookup yields CDR1 GTSNPN and CDR2 SVGIG (reference sequence). There are 14 residues in the CDR3. Germline trimming cut 2 bases from V and 4 bases from J; bases unmatched to any gene: 1.

The V gene is TRBV15, the J gene TRBJ2-7; a weak D match, TRBD2 (5 bases). V lost 0 bases to trimming and J lost 2 bases, with 11 bases between them. The V gene's germline CDR1 is LNHNV and CDR2 YYDKDF (reference sequence). The CDR3 spans 15 residues. The CDR3 DNA follows: TGTGCCACCAGCAGAGATCGTACGGGGACCTACGAGCAGTACTTC. Amino acids: CATSRDRTGTYEQYF.

This clone was recorded only once. The rearrangement links TRBV6-5 to TRBJ2-7; 7 positions match TRBD2. With 3 bases clipped from V and 5 bases from J, the junction kept 4 bases outside the gene matches. CDR1 and CDR2 (germline): MNHEY, SVGAGI. There are 13 residues in the CDR3. This chain's CDR3 is CASSYGGVDEQYF. CDR3 nucleotide sequence: TGTGCCAGCAGTTATGGGGGGGTGGACGAGCAGTACTTC.

This clone has only a few counts. V usage is TRBV7-9 and J usage is TRBJ1-1; 9 nucleotides agree with TRBD1. This CDR3 has 14 amino acids. V lost 6 bases and J lost 6; bases outside the gene matches: 8. In germline, CDR1 is SEHNR, CDR2 FQNEAQ (reference sequence). CDR3 DNA sequence: TGTGCCAGCAGGGACCCGGGACAGGGCGCTGAAGCTTTCTTT. It translates to CASRDPGQGAEAFF.

The chain employs TRBV5-8 and TRBJ1-1; D may be TRBD1 (5 bases). Looked up from germline, CDR1 is SGHTS and CDR2 is YDEGEE. V was shortened by 1 base and J by 1 base, with 8 bases between the two germline ends. The CDR3 is 14 amino acids. The CDR3 region has the DNA TGTGCCAGCAGCTTGCGACAGACGAACACTGAAGCTTTCTTT. Protein: CASSLRQTNTEAFF.

The CDR3 DNA is TGTGCCAGCAGTTCGGGACTGGGGGCCTACAATGAGCAGTTCTTC. Protein sequence: CASSSGLGAYNEQFF. The rearrangement joins TRBV27 to TRBJ2-1; weak D call: TRBD2 (6 bases). There are 15 residues in the CDR3. From germline, CDR1 is MNHEY and CDR2 SMNVEV (reference sequence). The germline V and J ends were trimmed by 4 bases and 2 bases, with 12 bases remaining between them.

This clone was seen a single time. This chain uses TRBV4-1 with TRBJ1-3; D gene ambiguous. Trimming shortened V by 4 bases and J by 1 base, and 11 bases separated the two germline ends. Germline loops: CDR1 MGHRA, CDR2 YSYEKL. The CDR3 is 15 amino acids. The CDR3 coding sequence is TGCGCCAGCAGCCCCATCGAAGGGTCTGGAAACACCATATATTTT. It encodes CASSPIEGSGNTIYF.

This clone has just a few counts. This chain joins TRBV2 and TRBJ1-1, with D hard to call. CDR1 is SNHLY, CDR2 FYNNEI, per germline. V was cut by 3 bases and J by 6 bases, with 11 bases left in between. The CDR3 consists of 13 residues. The CDR3 sequence is CASSDGSRAEAFF. As DNA, the CDR3 is TGTGCCAGCAGTGACGGCAGTAGAGCTGAAGCTTTCTTT.

This clone was detected only once. The genes are TRBV5-4 and TRBJ2-3; 7 nucleotides match TRBD2. After removal of 4 bases from V and 2 bases from J, the junction contained 13 bases not matched to a gene. Germline V gene lookup returns CDR1 SGHNT and CDR2 YYREEE (reference sequence). This CDR3 region has 17 residues. CDR3 protein: CASSPAGLAAPTDTQYF. CDR3 sequence (DNA): TGTGCCAGCAGCCCAGCAGGTCTAGCGGCCCCCACAGATACGCAGTATTTT.

The chain links TRBV5-1 to TRBJ2-1; no reliable D call. This CDR3 region has 11 residues. Trimming stripped 4 bases from V and 5 bases from J, with 4 bases between. CDR1 SGHRS and CDR2 YFSETQ come from the germline V gene. The CDR3 coding sequence is TGCGCCAGCAGCCCACACAATGAGCAGTTCTTC. Residues: CASSPHNEQFF.

The chain has TRBV27 and TRBJ2-7, with D unclear. V lost 6 bases to trimming and J lost 3 bases, with 18 bases between them. Germline lookup yields CDR1 MNHEY and CDR2 SMNVEV (reference sequence). The CDR3 has 15 residues. The CDR3 sequence is CASSLNVKRVYEQYF. In DNA, the CDR3 is TGTGCCAGCAGCCTCAACGTTAAACGGGTCTACGAGCAGTACTTC.

V is TRBV10-2 and J is TRBJ2-7; 7 nucleotides align to TRBD1. Germline CDR1 is WSHSY and CDR2 is SAAADI. Trimming at V came to 7 bases and at J to 6 bases, leaving 3 bases not matched to a gene. CDR3 length: 11 residues. CDR3 bases: TGCGCCAGCACCACAGGGGCCGAGCAGTACTTC. Translation: CASTTGAEQYF.

This clone is medium-sized. The chain couples TRBV5-6 to TRBJ1-5, with D unresolved. The length of the CDR3 is 16 residues. Trimming cost V 0 bases and J 2 bases, with 12 bases left between them. Germline V gives CDR1 SGHDT, CDR2 YYEEEE. The CDR3 sequence is CASSLGPPGGNQPQHF. As DNA, the CDR3 is TGTGCCAGCAGCTTGGGTCCCCCAGGCGGCAATCAGCCCCAGCATTTT.

The chain recombines TRBV5-5 with TRBJ2-1; tentatively, D is TRBD2 (5 bases). The CDR3 has 17 residues. The germline CDR1 and CDR2 sequences are SGHKS and YYEKEE (reference sequence). Trimming took off 0 bases at V and 3 bases at J, with 16 bases between the two ends. In DNA form, the CDR3 reads TGTGCCAGCAGCTTGGACGTGGGAGCAATCCTCTACAATGAGCAGTTCTTC. Translating gives CASSLDVGAILYNEQFF.